The T cell receptor (beta chain) under discussion was sequenced for a study of cytomegalovirus exposure and HLA in healthy donors. The CDR3 covers 13 residues. Germline V gene lookup returns CDR1 SGHNT and CDR2 YENEEA. V shed 5 bases and J shed 5 bases, with 12 bases lying between them. General study results and limits: With DRB1 most and HLA-C fewest, TCR association rates differed between HLA loci in a later analysis. Altogether, more than 150 TCR beta chains were recorded as cytomegalovirus-associated.

The PCR employed 60 Vbeta primers together with 13 Jbeta primers. Libraries were prepared by immunoSEQ multiplex PCR; TCRdb keeps only in-frame clonotypes and omits some of them. The listing contains about 67,000 clones. Concerning this clone: Its antigen is still unknown.

The sequenced sample was PBMCs. This receptor was identified in a woman aged 35 to 49 in good health and CMV-seropositive. V gene TRBV11-3 combines with J gene TRBJ1-1; D might be TRBD1 (6 bases). CDR3 protein: CASSLSQGTEAFF. For the CDR3, the DNA is TGTGCCAGCAGCCTGAGCCAGGGGACTGAAGCTTTCTTT.